This T cell receptor beta chain came from a study of graft-versus-host responses after intestinal transplantation. Background on the study: Multivisceral, liver-intestinal, or isolated intestinal transplants were given to recipients. Every one of the recipients received anti-thymocyte globulin induction and afterwards took tacrolimus and steroids for around 3 years. Study-level results: GvH clones occurred in recipient marrow; some first appeared in ileum or blood. Circulating GvH clones peaking coincided with falling HvG clones soon after transplant.

Libraries were prepared by immunoSEQ multiplex PCR; TCRdb keeps only in-frame clonotypes and omits some of them. The table lists around 100,000 clones, about 88% of them singletons, with about 0.93% in the top ten. About this clone: Antigen: not known.

The TCR comes from a human donor who was the organ donor for an intestinal transplant. Sequencing used unstimulated CD4+ T cells sorted from spleen or lymph node cells, obtained before transplant.

The CDR3 DNA sequence: TGTGCCAGCAGCCCCCAGAGGACGGGGGATAAGAGAACCCAGTACTTC. The encoded protein is CASSPQRTGDKRTQYF. V is TRBV5-4 and J is TRBJ2-5, with a possible D match to TRBD2 (6 bases). Germline V gives CDR1 SGHNT, CDR2 YYREEE (reference sequence). V lost 4 bases to trimming and J lost 8 bases, with 24 bases between them. The CDR3 has 16 residues.